The 2 T cell receptor beta chains reported below all come from one sample, sequenced in a study of OX40 agonist ivuxolimab in advanced cancers. Sequencing used immunoSEQ multiplex PCR; TCRdb keeps in-frame clones, though not all of them. Of around 92,000 clones in the sample, approximately 93% are singletons; the top ten hold less than 0.2%. The sequences come from CD4+ or CD8+ T cells sorted from blood, collected in a trial of the OX40 agonist ivuxolimab. The receptors were gathered from an adult with an advanced solid tumor such as melanoma, head and neck, liver or kidney cancer.

A remark on this clone: Other DNA sequences within the sample encode an identical CDR3. The chain links TRBV12-5 to TRBJ1-2, with D possibly matching TRBD1 (5 bases). The CDR3 totals 15 residues. The germline V and J ends were trimmed by 2 bases and 6 bases, with 16 bases remaining between them. CDR1 and CDR2 from the germline V gene are LGHNT and FRNRAP. The CDR3 coding sequence is TGTGCTAGTGGTTTGCCTCAGGGCCGCCAGGATGGCTACACCTTC. This sequence encodes CASGLPQGRQDGYTF.

This clone has just one count. This rearrangement joins TRBV5-6 to TRBJ1-1; 10 bases fit TRBD1. Germline CDR1 and CDR2: SGHDT and YYEEEE. V shed 3 bases and J 5 bases; nucleotides not matched to a gene: 4. This CDR3 contains 14 residues. The CDR3 protein is CASSSGQGDTEAFF. The DNA for the CDR3 is TGTGCCAGCAGCTCCGGACAGGGGGATACTGAAGCTTTCTTT.